The entry that follows covers one T cell receptor (beta chain) sequence. As yet, its antigen is unknown. The sample comes from a study of T-cell memory formation after mild COVID-19. Trimming pared 6 bases from V and 1 base from J, leaving 13 bases between. The CDR3 runs to 15 residues. Study conclusions and caveats: CD4+ contracting clones lay mainly in CM and EM, CD8+ ones in EMRA. There was a balanced CD4/CD8 profile in clones contracting day 15 to 85, and later expanders leaned CD4+. Cross-reactive memory apparently joined, as some responding clones appeared in pre-infection memory.

Employing constant-segment primers, 5'RACE generated TCR alpha and TCR beta cDNA libraries bearing sample barcodes and UMIs. TCRdb fed the 5' RACE reads into MiXCR, producing one record per CDR3 protein. The repertoire has just over 400,000 distinct CDR3 sequences, 20% to 30% of them found once; the top ten carry over 10%. This TCR came from an adult woman who had mild COVID-19 (a few samples of this study predate the infection). Cell type and time point are not known. Sequenced sample: PBMCs or a T cell subset sorted from them (not recorded which). The chain joins TRBV12-3 or TRBV12-4 to TRBJ1-5; no definite D call. CDR3 in DNA: TGTGCCAGCAGCCTACTAGGTATCAGCAATCAGCCCCAGCATTTT. Translating it yields CASSLLGISNQPQHF.